These 13 T cell receptor beta chains share one sample of origin, sequenced in a study of cytomegalovirus exposure and HLA in healthy donors. Primers: 60 Vbeta forward and 13 Jbeta reverse. Profiling relied on immunoSEQ multiplex PCR, and the TCRdb table lists in-frame clones only, not all of them. The sample contains about 150,000 clones, less than 85% of which appear only once. The sequencing sample was made of PBMCs. These receptors all come from a woman aged 45-65 years in good health and CMV-seropositive.

V gene TRBV9 combines with J gene TRBJ2-7; 10 nucleotides agree with TRBD2. The CDR3 spans 15 residues. Germline loops: CDR1 SGDLS, CDR2 YYNGEE. V lost 7 bases, J lost 0 bases, and 7 bases stayed unmatched. The CDR3 spells CASGGGTSDSYEQYF. CDR3 in DNA: TGTGCCAGCGGAGGTGGGACTAGCGACTCCTACGAGCAGTACTTC.

The chain joins TRBV5-1 to TRBJ2-7, with 9 nucleotides matching TRBD1. V lost 3 bases and J lost 4; bases outside the gene matches: 8. The CDR3 runs to 15 residues. Germline V gives CDR1 SGHRS, CDR2 YFSETQ. CDR3 DNA sequence: TGCGCCAGCAGCTCGGGGACAGGGCGGGAGTACGAGCAGTACTTC. Protein product: CASSSGTGREYEQYF.

CDR3 sequence reads: CATPISGHYNEQFF. CDR3 in DNA: TGCGCCACCCCGATTAGCGGGCATTACAATGAGCAGTTCTTC. This rearrangement joins TRBV5-1 to TRBJ2-1, with 7 bases matching TRBD2. The CDR3 contains 14 residues. With V trimmed by 9 bases and J by 4 bases, 10 bases remained unmatched. In germline, CDR1 is SGHRS, CDR2 YFSETQ.

The V and J genes are TRBV5-1 and TRBJ1-1; D is ambiguous. V lost 1 base and J lost 11, with 21 bases in between. The CDR3 runs to 15 residues. CDR1 SGHRS and CDR2 YFSETQ come from the germline V gene. In DNA, the CDR3 is TGCGCCAGCAGCTTGAAAGCGGACTCCGGGTTTCGGGCTTTCTTT. Protein: CASSLKADSGFRAFF.

The V call is TRBV7-2, the J call TRBJ2-1, with 9 bases that match TRBD2. V gave up 1 base and J gave up 6 bases; unmatched junction bases: 7. The CDR3 runs 16 residues. Germline V gene lookup returns CDR1 SGHTA and CDR2 FQGNSA. CDR3 coding DNA: TGTGCCAGCAGCTTAGATTTTAGCGGGGGAAGCAATGAGCAGTTCTTC. Translating it yields CASSLDFSGGSNEQFF.

V gene TRBV13 combines with J gene TRBJ2-1, with a weak D call TRBD2 (6 bases). CDR3 length: 14 amino acids. Deletions cut 0 bases from V and 5 bases from J, with 8 bases between. Germline assignment: CDR1 PRHDT and CDR2 FYEKMQ (reference sequence). For the CDR3, the DNA is TGTGCCAGCAGCTTAGGACTAGCCGACAATGAGCAGTTCTTC. It translates to CASSLGLADNEQFF.

J is TRBJ1-2 and V is TRBV6-6; D is ambiguous. The length of the CDR3 is 12 residues. The germline gives CDR1 MNHNY, CDR2 SVGAGI (reference sequence). Trimming pared 6 bases from V and 4 bases from J, leaving 9 bases between. CDR3 amino acids: CASSPTGYGYTF. The DNA for the CDR3 is TGTGCCAGCAGCCCTACGGGCTATGGCTACACCTTC.

The chain couples TRBV7-8 to TRBJ1-2, with 7 bases that match TRBD1. With V trimmed by 5 bases and J by 6 bases, 6 bases remained unmatched. This CDR3 has 13 residues. Per germline, CDR1 SGHVS and CDR2 FQNEAQ. The DNA of the CDR3 is TGTGCCAGCAGCCTGGACAGGCGCAATGGCTACACCTTC. It specifies CASSLDRRNGYTF.

This rearrangement joins TRBV7-8 to TRBJ2-1; TRBD2 aligns across 12 bases. This CDR3 region has 16 residues. After removal of 4 bases from V and 4 bases from J, the junction contained 5 bases not matched to a gene. CDR1 is SGHVS and CDR2 is FQNEAQ in the germline V gene. CDR3 in DNA: TGTGCCAGCAGCTCATCGGGACTAGCGGGTTACAATGAGCAGTTCTTC. It yields the protein CASSSSGLAGYNEQFF. The entire variable domain, with the rest obtained from reference TRBV7-8 and TRBJ2-1, is as follows: GAGVSQSPRYKVAKRGQDVALRCDPISGHVSLFWYQQALGQGPEFLTYFQNEAQLDKSGLPSDRFFAERPEGSVSTLKIQRTQQEDSAVYLCASSSSGLAGYNEQFFGPGTRLTVL.

J is TRBJ1-4 and V is TRBV28; D ambiguous. The CDR3 has 12 amino acids. The ends were cut back, 1 base at V and 7 bases at J, with 4 bases in the middle. Germline assignment: CDR1 MDHEN and CDR2 SYDVKM. The DNA for the CDR3 is TGTGCCAGCAGTTTATCCGGTGAAAAACTGTTTTTT. Amino acid sequence: CASSLSGEKLFF.

V and J are TRBV10-3 and TRBJ2-7; 7 bases fit TRBD1. The CDR3 has 15 residues. V trimming: 2 bases; J trimming: 3 bases; junction bases outside the gene matches: 7. Germline V gene lookup returns CDR1 ENHRY and CDR2 SYGVKD. Here the CDR3 DNA reads TGTGCCATCAGTGAGACCGGACAGGCCAACTACGAGCAGTACTTC. As protein: CAISETGQANYEQYF.

This rearrangement joins TRBV27 to TRBJ2-3, with TRBD1 identical over 10 bases. Trimming took 5 bases from V and 6 from J; bases not matched to a gene: 5. This CDR3 contains 14 residues. Germline CDR1 and CDR2: MNHEY and SMNVEV (reference sequence). In DNA form, the CDR3 reads TGTGCCAGCAGTGACAGGGGGCGGTGGGATACGCAGTATTTT. Translating gives CASSDRGRWDTQYF.

This clone was seen more than once but under ten times. The chain has TRBV28 and TRBJ1-2, with 7 bases that match TRBD1. V shed 3 bases and J 4 bases; nucleotides not matched to a gene: 5. Germline CDR1 and CDR2: MDHEN and SYDVKM. This CDR3 region has 14 residues. CDR3 region: CASSFDRATYGYTF. The CDR3 DNA reads TGTGCCAGCAGTTTCGACAGGGCAACCTATGGCTACACCTTC.